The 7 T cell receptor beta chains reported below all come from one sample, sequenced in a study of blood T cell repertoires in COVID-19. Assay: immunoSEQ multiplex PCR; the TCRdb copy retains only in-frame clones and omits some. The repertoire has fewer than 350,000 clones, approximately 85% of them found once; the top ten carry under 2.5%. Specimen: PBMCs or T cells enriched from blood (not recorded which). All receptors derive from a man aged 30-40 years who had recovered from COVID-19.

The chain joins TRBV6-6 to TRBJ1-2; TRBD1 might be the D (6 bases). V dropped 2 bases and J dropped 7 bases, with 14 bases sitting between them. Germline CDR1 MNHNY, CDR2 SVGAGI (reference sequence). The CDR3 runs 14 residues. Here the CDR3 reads CASSYQNRVIGYTF. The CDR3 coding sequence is TGTGCCAGCAGTTACCAAAACAGGGTTATTGGCTACACCTTC.

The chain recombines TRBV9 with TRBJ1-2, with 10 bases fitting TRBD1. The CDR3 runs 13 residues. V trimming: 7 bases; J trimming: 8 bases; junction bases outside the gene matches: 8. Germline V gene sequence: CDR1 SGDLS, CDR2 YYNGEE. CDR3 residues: CASAPGQGYGYTF. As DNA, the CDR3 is TGTGCCAGCGCACCGGGACAGGGGTACGGCTACACCTTC.

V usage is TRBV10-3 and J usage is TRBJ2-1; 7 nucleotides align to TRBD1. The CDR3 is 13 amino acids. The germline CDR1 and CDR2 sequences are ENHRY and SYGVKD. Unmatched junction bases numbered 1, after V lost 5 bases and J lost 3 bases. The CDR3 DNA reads TGTGCCATCAGTAGGGACAGCTACAATGAGCAGTTCTTC. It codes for CAISRDSYNEQFF.

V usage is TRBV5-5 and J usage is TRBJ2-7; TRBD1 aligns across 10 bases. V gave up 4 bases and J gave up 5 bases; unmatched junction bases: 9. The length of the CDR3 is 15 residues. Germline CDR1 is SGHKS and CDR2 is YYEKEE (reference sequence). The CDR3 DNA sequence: TGTGCCAGCAGCGACCCCGGGACAGGGGTTCACGAGCAGTACTTC. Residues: CASSDPGTGVHEQYF.

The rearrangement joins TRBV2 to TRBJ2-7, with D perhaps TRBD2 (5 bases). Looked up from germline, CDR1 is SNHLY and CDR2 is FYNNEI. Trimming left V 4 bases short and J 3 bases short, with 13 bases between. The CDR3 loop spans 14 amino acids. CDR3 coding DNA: TGTGCCAGCAGTGCCGCCGGGATAAGCTACGAGCAGTACTTC. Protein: CASSAAGISYEQYF.

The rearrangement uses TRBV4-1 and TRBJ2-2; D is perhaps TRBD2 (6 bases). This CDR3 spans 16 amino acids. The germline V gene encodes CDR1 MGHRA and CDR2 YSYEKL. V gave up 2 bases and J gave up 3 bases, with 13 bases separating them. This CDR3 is CASSQILAHDTGELFF. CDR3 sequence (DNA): TGCGCCAGCAGCCAAATACTAGCTCATGACACCGGGGAGCTGTTTTTT.

The CDR3 nucleotides are TGTGCCAGCAGCGCCCTGGGGGGTTCCTACAATGAGCAGTTCTTC. Encoded protein: CASSALGGSYNEQFF. The chain links TRBV9 to TRBJ2-1; D perhaps matches TRBD2 (6 bases). CDR3 length equals 15 residues. Germline V gene data show CDR1 as SGDLS and CDR2 as YYNGEE. V lost 3 bases, J lost 1 base, and 11 bases lay in between.